The rows below give T cell receptor beta chains drawn from one sample of a study of blood T cell repertoires in COVID-19. Assay: immunoSEQ multiplex PCR; the TCRdb copy retains only in-frame clones and omits some. The sample lists roughly 250,000 clones; about 80% were seen once. Sequencing was carried out using peripheral blood. These receptors all stem from a woman of 80 years or more with acute or convalescent COVID-19. Each CDR3 is given with its conserved first and last residue. A D gene is named only where the DNA matches it firmly. Some rows mark clone size as missing; the rest say once, few, many or name a class of expanded clone.

j_gene	len	d_gene	v_gene	abundance	CDR3nt	CDR3aa
TRBJ1-1	16	TRBD1	TRBV19	NA	TGTGCCAGTAGTCCAGGACAGGGGGCCCCGTCACCTGAAGCTTTCTTT	CASSPGQGAPSPEAFF
TRBJ1-6	15	NA	TRBV18	NA	TGTGCCAGCTCCGCCTCGTCAGGGGCCAGTTCACCCCTCCACTTT	CASSASSGASSPLHF
TRBJ1-2	12	TRBD1	TRBV5-6	NA	TGTGCCAGCAGCGCAGACAGGGATGGCTACACCTTC	CASSADRDGYTF
TRBJ2-4	15	NA	TRBV6-1	NA	TGTGCCAGCAGTGAAGGACGACTAGGTCTCAACATTCAGTACTTC	CASSEGRLGLNIQYF
TRBJ1-1	13	TRBD1	TRBV11-2	NA	TGTGCCAGCAGCTTTACAGGGGACACTGAAGCTTTCTTT	CASSFTGDTEAFF
TRBJ2-3	15	NA	TRBV5-4	NA	TGTGCCAGCAGCTTGGCGGGAGTAAGGGCAGATACGCAGTATTTT	CASSLAGVRADTQYF
TRBJ2-1	13	NA	TRBV12-3/TRBV12-4	few	TGTGCCAGCAGTTCGCAGGGTTTCAATGAGCAGTTCTTC	CASSSQGFNEQFF
TRBJ2-5	15	TRBD2	TRBV5-1	NA	TGCGCCAGCAGCTTGGGGAGCGGGGGGATAGAGACCCAGTACTTC	CASSLGSGGIETQYF
TRBJ2-3	16	TRBD2	TRBV6-1	NA	TGTGCCAGCAGTGAATTCGTAGCGGGCCCCACAGATACGCAGTATTTT	CASSEFVAGPTDTQYF
TRBJ2-2	14	TRBD1	TRBV6-5	NA	TGTGCCAGCAGGCCGACAGGGGGCACCGGGGAGCTGTTTTTT	CASRPTGGTGELFF
TRBJ2-2	15	NA	TRBV7-2	NA	TGTGCCAGCAGGGATAGCGGAACGAACACCGGGGAGCTGTTTTTT	CASRDSGTNTGELFF
TRBJ1-2	17	TRBD1	TRBV3-1/TRBV3-2	few	TGTGCCAGCAGCCAGCTTCCGGGACAGGCATCTAACTATGGCTACACCTTC	CASSQLPGQASNYGYTF
TRBJ2-1	15	TRBD2	TRBV10-2	NA	TGCGCCAGCATTCCGGGACTAGCGGGAAATAATGAGCAGTTCTTC	CASIPGLAGNNEQFF
TRBJ2-5	14	NA	TRBV19	NA	TGTGCCAGTAGTCCCCGGCGAGGGGGAGTGGCCCAGTACTTC	CASSPRRGGVAQYF
TRBJ1-2	16	TRBD1	TRBV4-2	once	TGTGCCAGCAGCCATCCCAGGGACAGGGGATTTAGGGGCTACACCTTC	CASSHPRDRGFRGYTF
TRBJ2-3	18	TRBD2	TRBV5-1	NA	TGCGCCAGCAGCTTACCGGGACTAGCGGGAGGGCGGCCAGATACGCAGTATTTT	CASSLPGLAGGRPDTQYF
TRBJ1-1	14	TRBD1	TRBV5-1	once	TGCGCCAGCAGGGGACAGGGGGGGAACACTGAAGCTTTCTTT	CASRGQGGNTEAFF
TRBJ1-1	11	NA	TRBV20-1	NA	TGCAGTGTGCGGTTGGGAGGGATCGCTTTCTTT	CSVRLGGIAFF